The 13 T cell receptor beta chains reported below all come from one sample, sequenced in a study of blood T cell repertoires in COVID-19. Here immunoSEQ multiplex PCR was the method, and the copy in TCRdb shows in-frame clones only, minus some. The repertoire holds more than 110,000 clones, with about 90% as singletons. The sample was peripheral blood. These receptors were taken from an elderly woman with acute or convalescent COVID-19.

The CDR3 reads CASSERGGQPQHF. CDR3 nucleotides: TGTGCCAGCAGTGAAAGAGGAGGGCAGCCCCAGCATTTT. J is TRBJ1-5 and V is TRBV2; no clear D gene. There are 13 residues in the CDR3. Looked up from germline, CDR1 is SNHLY and CDR2 is FYNNEI. Trimming took off 2 bases at V and 7 bases at J, with 9 bases between the two ends.

V gene TRBV18 combines with J gene TRBJ1-4; 9 nucleotides line up with TRBD1. Germline V lookup: CDR1 KGHSH, CDR2 LQKENI. J gave up 13 bases and V 3 bases, and 9 bases lay outside the gene matches. This CDR3 has 14 residues. This chain's CDR3 is CASSPRTGEPRLFF. CDR3 nucleotides: TGTGCCAGCTCACCCCGGACAGGGGAACCAAGACTGTTTTTT.

This clone was detected only once. The V call is TRBV6-6, the J call TRBJ1-1, with D perhaps TRBD1 (5 bases). V was clipped by 7 bases and J by 6 bases, with 18 bases between them. There are 14 residues in the CDR3. Germline CDR1 and CDR2: MNHNY and SVGAGI (reference sequence). The CDR3 nucleotides read TGTGCCAGCACCCCAGGGCATCCCCAGGCTGAAGCTTTCTTT. The encoded protein is CASTPGHPQAEAFF.

The chain joins TRBV10-3 to TRBJ1-3, with TRBD1 matching over 7 bases. V shed 2 bases and J 4 bases; nucleotides not matched to a gene: 8. The CDR3 consists of 16 residues. Germline V lookup: CDR1 ENHRY, CDR2 SYGVKD. CDR3 DNA sequence: TGTGCCATCAGTGAGAGCCCAACAGGGGTAGGAAACACCATATATTTT. It yields the protein CAISESPTGVGNTIYF.

V is TRBV5-1 and J is TRBJ1-2; 7 bases are shared with TRBD1. V lost 0 bases and J lost 10; bases outside the gene matches: 9. Germline CDR1 and CDR2: SGHRS and YFSETQ. The CDR3 loop spans 14 amino acids. Here the CDR3 reads CASSLDGQASPYTF. For the CDR3, the DNA is TGCGCCAGCAGCTTGGATGGACAGGCATCACCCTACACCTTC.

This chain joins TRBV11-3 and TRBJ2-5; 10 bases are shared with TRBD2. From germline, CDR1 is SGHNT and CDR2 YENEEA. CDR3 length: 15 residues. V lost 5 bases and J lost 5; bases outside the gene matches: 8. The CDR3 region has the DNA TGTGCCAGCAGCCCCAGCGGGGGGGCCTGGGAGACCCAGTACTTC. Its translation is CASSPSGGAWETQYF.

The V gene is TRBV28, the J gene TRBJ1-1, with 7 bases aligning to TRBD1. Germline assignment: CDR1 MDHEN and CDR2 SYDVKM. J lost 1 base, V lost 3 bases, and 5 bases had no gene match. The CDR3 is made up of 15 amino acids. CDR3 bases: TGTGCCAGCAGTTTGCGGACAGGTTGGAACACTGAAGCTTTCTTT. It encodes CASSLRTGWNTEAFF.

V gene TRBV19 combines with J gene TRBJ1-2; D perhaps matches TRBD1 (6 bases). Germline V gene data show CDR1 as LNHDA and CDR2 as SQIVND (reference sequence). V was pared by 5 bases and J by 0 bases, with 16 bases between. There are 16 residues in the CDR3. The CDR3 is CASSPSPRQANYGYTF. In nucleotides, the CDR3 is TGTGCCAGTAGTCCCTCACCCCGACAGGCTAACTATGGCTACACCTTC.

V gene TRBV5-1 combines with J gene TRBJ2-3, with D uncertain. The CDR3 runs to 14 residues. Germline loops: CDR1 SGHRS, CDR2 YFSETQ. Deletions cut 5 bases from V and 5 bases from J, with 15 bases between. In DNA, the CDR3 is TGCGCCAGCAGTCTCGGGTCTCCCCAAGATACGCAGTATTTT. Translating gives CASSLGSPQDTQYF.

A single count supports this clone. The V and J genes are TRBV19 and TRBJ1-2; tentatively, D is TRBD1 (5 bases). The V gene's germline CDR1 is LNHDA and CDR2 SQIVND (reference sequence). The V end lost 3 bases, the J end lost 3 bases, and 8 bases lay between the germline ends. The CDR3 extends over 13 amino acids. The CDR3 DNA reads as TGTGCCAGTAGTATTCCAGGGTACTATGGCTACACCTTC. This codes for CASSIPGYYGYTF. Together with reference TRBV19 and TRBJ1-2, the CDR3 gives the full variable domain: DGGITQSPKYLFRKEGQNVTLSCEQNLNHDAMYWYRQDPGQGLRLIYYSQIVNDFQKGDIAEGYSVSREKKESFPLTVTSAQKNPTAFYLCASSIPGYYGYTFGSGTRLTVV.

CDR3 amino acids: CASSLHRRPEQFF. In DNA, the CDR3 is TGTGCCAGCAGCTTACACAGAAGACCTGAGCAGTTCTTC. The chain joins TRBV7-2 to TRBJ2-1; no definite D call. The CDR3 length is 13 residues. Germline V gives CDR1 SGHTA, CDR2 FQGNSA. V shed 2 bases and J shed 9 bases, with 11 bases lying between them.

The J gene is TRBJ1-2, the V gene TRBV27; D is unclear. This CDR3 region has 13 residues. V lost 5 bases to trimming and J lost 2 bases, with 9 bases between them. Germline CDR1 MNHEY, CDR2 SMNVEV (reference sequence). The CDR3 region is CASSPSGNYGYTF. The CDR3 bases are TGTGCCAGCAGTCCGTCGGGGAACTATGGCTACACCTTC.

The V gene is TRBV5-1, the J gene TRBJ2-3, with D possibly matching TRBD1 (6 bases). The V end was cut by 2 bases, the J end by 2 bases, with 9 bases between. The CDR3 has 14 amino acids. Germline CDR1 reads SGHRS; CDR2 reads YFSETQ. CDR3 amino acids: CASSFPGVTDTQYF. The DNA of the CDR3 is TGCGCCAGCAGCTTTCCAGGGGTCACAGATACGCAGTATTTT.